The entry that follows covers one T cell receptor (beta chain) sequence. Its target is unknown. The data derive from a study of T-cell memory formation after mild COVID-19. Whole-study context: There were largely donor-specific TCR clusters. Whole-study findings and limits: Day 15 to 85 contracting clones showed balanced CD4/CD8; later expanders leaned CD4+. Contracting CD4+ clones sat mainly in CM and EM; CD8+ in EMRA.

TCR alpha and TCR beta cDNA libraries carrying sample barcodes and UMIs were produced by 5'RACE using constant-segment primers. TCRdb called the 5' RACE reads again in MiXCR, with one record for every CDR3 protein. Of 160,000 or so distinct CDR3 sequences listed, around a third are singletons. V was cut by 1 base and J by 1 base, with 7 bases left in between. The CDR3 is made up of 14 amino acids. The specimen sequenced was PBMCs or a T cell subset sorted from them (not recorded which). The gene calls are TRBV12-3 or TRBV12-4 and TRBJ2-5; D is unresolved. The source is an adult woman who had mild COVID-19 (a few samples of this study predate the infection). Cell type and time point are not known. The CDR3 spells CASSLGVIQETQYF. In nucleotides, the CDR3 is TGTGCCAGCAGTTTAGGAGTCATCCAAGAGACCCAGTACTTC.